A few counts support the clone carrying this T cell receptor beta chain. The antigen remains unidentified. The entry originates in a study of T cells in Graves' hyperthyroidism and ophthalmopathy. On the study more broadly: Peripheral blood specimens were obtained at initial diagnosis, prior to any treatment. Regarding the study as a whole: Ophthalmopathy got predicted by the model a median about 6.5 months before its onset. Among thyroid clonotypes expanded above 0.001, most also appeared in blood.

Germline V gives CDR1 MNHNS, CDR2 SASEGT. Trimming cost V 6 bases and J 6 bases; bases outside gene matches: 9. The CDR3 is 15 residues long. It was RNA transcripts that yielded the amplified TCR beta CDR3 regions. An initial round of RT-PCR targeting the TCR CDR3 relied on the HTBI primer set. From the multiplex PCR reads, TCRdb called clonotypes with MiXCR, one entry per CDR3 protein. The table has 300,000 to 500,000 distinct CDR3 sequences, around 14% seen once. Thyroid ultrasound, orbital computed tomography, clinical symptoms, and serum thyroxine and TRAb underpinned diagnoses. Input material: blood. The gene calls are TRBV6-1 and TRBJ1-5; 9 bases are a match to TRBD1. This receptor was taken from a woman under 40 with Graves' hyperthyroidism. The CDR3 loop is CASSSGTGTRQPQHF. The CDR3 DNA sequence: TGTGCCAGCAGCTCCGGGACAGGGACCCGTCAGCCCCAGCATTTT.